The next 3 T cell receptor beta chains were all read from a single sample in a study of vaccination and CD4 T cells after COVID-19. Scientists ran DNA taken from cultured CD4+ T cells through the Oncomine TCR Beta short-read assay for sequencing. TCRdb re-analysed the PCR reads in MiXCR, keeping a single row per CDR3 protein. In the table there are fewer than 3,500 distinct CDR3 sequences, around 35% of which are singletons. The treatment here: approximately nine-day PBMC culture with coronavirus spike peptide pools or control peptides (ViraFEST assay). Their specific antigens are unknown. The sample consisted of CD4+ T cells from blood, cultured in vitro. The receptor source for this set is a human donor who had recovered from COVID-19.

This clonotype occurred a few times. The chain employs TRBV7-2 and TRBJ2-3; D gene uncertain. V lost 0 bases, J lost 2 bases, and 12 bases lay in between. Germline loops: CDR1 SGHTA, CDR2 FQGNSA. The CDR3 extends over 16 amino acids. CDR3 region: CASSLASGTFTDTQYF. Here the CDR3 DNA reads TGTGCCAGCAGCTTAGCCTCGGGCACCTTCACAGATACGCAGTATTTT.

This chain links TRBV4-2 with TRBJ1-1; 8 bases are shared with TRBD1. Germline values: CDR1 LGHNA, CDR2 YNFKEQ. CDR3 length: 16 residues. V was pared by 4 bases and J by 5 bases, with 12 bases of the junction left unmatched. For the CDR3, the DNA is TGTGCCAGCAGCCCGGATGGCAGGGGGCGCAGGACTGAAGCTTTCTTT. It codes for CASSPDGRGRRTEAFF.

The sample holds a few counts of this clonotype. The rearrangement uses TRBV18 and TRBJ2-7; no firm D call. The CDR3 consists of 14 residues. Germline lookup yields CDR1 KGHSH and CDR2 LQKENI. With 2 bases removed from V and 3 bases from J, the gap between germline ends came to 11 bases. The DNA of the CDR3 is TGTGCCAGCTCACCAAACCCAGGTGGCTACGAGCAGTACTTC. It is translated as CASSPNPGGYEQYF.